Below are 18 T cell receptor beta chains sequenced from a single sample in a study of cytomegalovirus exposure and HLA in healthy donors. Primers for the PCR totalled 60 Vbeta and 13 Jbeta. Sequenced by immunoSEQ multiplex PCR; TCRdb stores in-frame clones only, minus some. The sample comprises a few hundred thousand clones, 80% to 95% of which are singletons, and less than 2% rests with the top ten. Sequenced material: PBMCs. Receptors originate from a girl aged 2-10 years in good health and CMV-seronegative.

The chain joins TRBV27 to TRBJ1-2; possibly TRBD1 for D (5 bases). Germline V gene sequence: CDR1 MNHEY, CDR2 SMNVEV (reference sequence). The CDR3 length is 14 residues. V dropped 7 bases and J dropped 2 bases, with 14 bases sitting between them. The CDR3 DNA reads as TGTGCCAGCACCCCAGGGATTTCGAACTATGGCTACACCTTC. Protein product: CASTPGISNYGYTF.

The chain uses TRBV7-9 and TRBJ2-5; 9 nucleotides match TRBD1. CDR3 size: 15 residues. The germline V gene has CDR1 SEHNR and CDR2 FQNEAQ (reference sequence). Germline trimming cut 6 bases from V and 5 bases from J; bases unmatched to any gene: 10. CDR3 in amino acids: CASSIRDRDVETQYF. CDR3 DNA: TGTGCCAGCAGTATCCGGGACAGGGATGTGGAGACCCAGTACTTC. The full variable domain, completed using reference TRBV7-9 and TRBJ2-5, is DTGVSQNPRHKITKRGQNVTFRCDPISEHNRLYWYRQTLGQGPEFLTYFQNEAQLEKSRLLSDRFSAERPKGSFSTLEIQRTEQGDSAMYLCASSIRDRDVETQYFGPGTRLLVL.

The chain couples TRBV2 to TRBJ2-2; TRBD2 matches at 10 bases. Germline CDR1 and CDR2: SNHLY and FYNNEI. This CDR3 is 16 amino acids long. Trimming at V came to 8 bases and at J to 1 base, leaving 7 bases not matched to a gene. CDR3 protein: CASQFGLAVNTGELFF. The CDR3 DNA sequence: TGTGCCAGCCAATTTGGACTAGCGGTGAACACCGGGGAGCTGTTTTTT.

With regard to this clone: At the DNA level, this CDR3 is encoded by other sequences in the same sample as well. This chain uses TRBV13 with TRBJ2-3; D not resolved. V lost 4 bases and J lost 2, with 4 bases in between. CDR1 and CDR2 from the germline V gene are PRHDT and FYEKMQ (reference sequence). This CDR3 has 12 residues. The CDR3 bases are TGTGCCAGCAGCTCAGTCACAGATACGCAGTATTTT. Encoded protein: CASSSVTDTQYF.

To note about this clone: Other nucleotide sequences in the sample specify the same CDR3. This chain connects TRBV20-1 to TRBJ1-1; TRBD1 is a possible D gene (5 bases). Trimming stripped 5 bases from V and 6 bases from J, with 10 bases between. CDR1 is DFQATT, CDR2 SNEGSKA, per germline (reference sequence). The CDR3 length is 11 residues. The CDR3 loop is CSARRDAEAFF. The CDR3 region has the DNA TGCAGTGCTCGGAGGGACGCTGAAGCTTTCTTT.

The CDR3 DNA reads TGTGCCAGCAGCTTAGTCACGGTGTTCCAAGAGACCCAGTACTTC. Amino acid sequence: CASSLVTVFQETQYF. This rearrangement joins TRBV7-2 to TRBJ2-5; D gene ambiguous. This CDR3 has 15 amino acids. Germline assignment: CDR1 SGHTA and CDR2 FQGNSA. Between the trimmed V and J ends, which lost 1 base and 1 base, there was a span of 10 bases.

The chain has TRBV19 and TRBJ2-3, with 9 positions matching TRBD1. Germline assignment: CDR1 LNHDA and CDR2 SQIVND (reference sequence). The CDR3 sequence is 15 residues long. The V gene end was trimmed by 5 bases and the J gene end by 0 bases; junction bases not matched to a gene: 3. CDR3 DNA: TGTGCCAGTAGTGGGACAGGGATTAGCACAGATACGCAGTATTTT. This codes for CASSGTGISTDTQYF.

The chain joins TRBV7-3 to TRBJ1-3, with no clear D. CDR3 length: 15 amino acids. The V end was cut by 0 bases, the J end by 2 bases, with 8 bases between. The germline gives CDR1 SGHTA, CDR2 FQGTGA. The CDR3 DNA is TGTGCCAGCAGCTTAACCGGCGGGGCTGGAAACACCATATATTTT. Its translation is CASSLTGGAGNTIYF.

The rearrangement joins TRBV9 to TRBJ1-3; TRBD1 matches at 8 bases. Germline trimming cut 3 bases from V and 0 bases from J; bases unmatched to any gene: 2. Germline assignment: CDR1 SGDLS and CDR2 YYNGEE. The CDR3 runs to 15 residues. CDR3 sequence reads: CASSGTGGSGNTIYF. CDR3 in DNA: TGTGCCAGCAGCGGAACAGGGGGCTCTGGAAACACCATATATTTT.

The sample holds a few counts of this clone. The chain joins TRBV25-1 to TRBJ1-1; no definite D call. Per germline, CDR1 MGHDK and CDR2 SYGVNS. The CDR3 sequence is 10 residues long. Trimming stripped 5 bases from V and 7 bases from J, with 5 bases between. This CDR3 reads CASSSGEAFF. The CDR3 DNA follows: TGTGCCAGCAGTTCGGGTGAAGCTTTCTTT.

The chain combines TRBV27 with TRBJ1-5, with 7 bases matching TRBD1. Germline CDR1 reads MNHEY; CDR2 reads SMNVEV (reference sequence). The J segment lost 9 bases and the V segment lost 0 bases, leaving 8 bases of the junction unmatched. The CDR3 covers 15 residues. For the CDR3, the DNA is TGTGCCAGCAGTTTATCGGGACAGCCTGGGTTGCCCCAGCATTTT. This codes for CASSLSGQPGLPQHF.

Comments on this clone: The same CDR3 arises from other DNA sequences in this sample as well. The chain carries TRBV7-7 and TRBJ2-7; 8 bases line up with TRBD2. Per the germline V gene, CDR1 is SSHAT and CDR2 is FNYEAQ (reference sequence). V was clipped by 3 bases and J by 3 bases; unmatched bases: 1. The CDR3 is 13 residues long. The CDR3 nucleotides read TGTGCCAGCAGCTTCGGGAGGGGCTACGAGCAGTACTTC. This sequence encodes CASSFGRGYEQYF.

In this sample, this clone turned up once. This chain connects TRBV19 to TRBJ2-5; 8 bases fit TRBD2. The germline V gene encodes CDR1 LNHDA and CDR2 SQIVND (reference sequence). The CDR3 extends over 15 amino acids. The V gene end was trimmed by 6 bases and the J gene end by 0 bases; junction bases not matched to a gene: 6. DNA for the CDR3: TGTGCCAGTAGGCGAGCGGGGGTGAACCAAGAGACCCAGTACTTC. Translation: CASRRAGVNQETQYF.

This chain connects TRBV9 to TRBJ2-1, with 8 nucleotides matching TRBD2. The germline V gene encodes CDR1 SGDLS and CDR2 YYNGEE. V shed 9 bases and J 2 bases; nucleotides not matched to a gene: 4. There are 13 residues in the CDR3. CDR3 DNA sequence: TGTGCCACCGGGACTAGACCCTACAATGAGCAGTTCTTC. This sequence encodes CATGTRPYNEQFF.

The chain employs TRBV6-5 and TRBJ2-7; TRBD2 matches 7 bases. The length of the CDR3 is 13 residues. V shed 6 bases, J shed 3 bases, and the junction held 5 bases outside the gene matches. Per the germline V gene, CDR1 is MNHEY and CDR2 is SVGAGI. CDR3 sequence reads: CASRPSGLYEQYF. In DNA form, the CDR3 reads TGTGCCAGCAGACCTAGCGGCCTCTACGAGCAGTACTTC.

The chain combines TRBV5-8 with TRBJ1-1, with 11 bases that match TRBD1. Germline CDR1 and CDR2: SGHTS and YDEGEE. The CDR3 is 14 amino acids. Germline trimming cut 3 bases from V and 5 bases from J; bases unmatched to any gene: 3. CDR3 in amino acids: CASSWDRGMTEAFF. Written as DNA, the CDR3 is TGTGCCAGCAGCTGGGACAGGGGGATGACTGAAGCTTTCTTT.

The chain couples TRBV2 to TRBJ1-4; weak D call: TRBD1 (5 bases). The V end was cut by 1 base, the J end by 6 bases, with 12 bases between. The CDR3 consists of 15 residues. Germline V lookup: CDR1 SNHLY, CDR2 FYNNEI. This CDR3 is CASSEVGRGDEKLFF. CDR3 DNA: TGTGCCAGCAGTGAAGTGGGACGGGGGGATGAAAAACTGTTTTTT.

The rearrangement links TRBV19 to TRBJ2-7, with D possibly TRBD2 on 5 matching bases. The germline V gene encodes CDR1 LNHDA and CDR2 SQIVND (reference sequence). V lost 3 bases, J lost 2 bases, and 14 bases lay in between. CDR3 size: 15 residues. CDR3 coding DNA: TGTGCCAGTAGTATCGGACTGATCTATCCCTACGAGCAGTACTTC. Protein sequence: CASSIGLIYPYEQYF.